The 21 T cell receptor beta chains reported below all come from one sample, sequenced in a study of OX40 agonist ivuxolimab in advanced cancers. Generated by immunoSEQ multiplex PCR, the TCRdb table keeps only in-frame clones and is missing some. The top ten clones hold under 7.5% of a sample with 83,000 or so clones, approximately 84% of them seen once. Sequences were derived from CD4+ or CD8+ T cells sorted from blood, sampled in a trial of the OX40 agonist ivuxolimab. The receptors were gathered from an adult with an advanced solid tumor such as melanoma, head and neck, liver or kidney cancer.

This rearrangement joins TRBV19 to TRBJ1-5; D remains unclear. The germline V and J ends were trimmed by 3 bases and 5 bases, with 8 bases remaining between them. The CDR3 runs 13 residues. CDR1 is LNHDA, CDR2 SQIVND, per germline (reference sequence). The CDR3 region is CASSINGDQPQHF. The DNA of the CDR3 is TGTGCCAGTAGTATTAATGGGGATCAGCCCCAGCATTTT. Supplemented by reference TRBV19 and TRBJ1-5, the full variable domain reads DGGITQSPKYLFRKEGQNVTLSCEQNLNHDAMYWYRQDPGQGLRLIYYSQIVNDFQKGDIAEGYSVSREKKESFPLTVTSAQKNPTAFYLCASSINGDQPQHFGDGTRLSIL.

The rearrangement uses TRBV19 and TRBJ1-4; a possible D gene is TRBD1 (6 bases). The CDR3 totals 13 residues. Germline CDR1 reads LNHDA; CDR2 reads SQIVND (reference sequence). CDR3 bases: TGTGCAGCTTTGGACAGCTTTAATGAAAAACTGTTTTTT. Translated, it gives CAALDSFNEKLFF.

The rearrangement joins TRBV5-1 to TRBJ2-7, with D possibly TRBD2 on 6 matching bases. Germline CDR1 and CDR2: SGHRS and YFSETQ. The length of the CDR3 is 15 residues. The ends were cut back, 4 bases at V and 0 bases at J, with 14 bases in the middle. CDR3 in amino acids: CASSPSGTSSYEQYF. The CDR3 nucleotides read TGCGCCAGCAGCCCCTCCGGGACTTCCTCCTACGAGCAGTACTTC.

The chain has TRBV7-2 and TRBJ2-5; TRBD2 is a possible D gene (5 bases). The CDR3 spans 12 residues. CDR1 and CDR2 (germline): SGHTA, FQGNSA. Trimming pared 5 bases from V and 5 bases from J, leaving 9 bases between. The CDR3 nucleotides are TGTGCCAGCAGCCGAGGGTGGGAGACCCAGTACTTC. Encoded protein: CASSRGWETQYF.

This clone was seen a few times. The chain carries TRBV7-9 and TRBJ1-2; D uncertain. The CDR3 covers 12 residues. Trimming pared 5 bases from V and 5 bases from J, leaving 9 bases between. Germline lookup yields CDR1 SEHNR and CDR2 FQNEAQ (reference sequence). The CDR3 DNA is TGTGCCAGCAGCCCCTCGGAGTATGGCTACACCTTC. It encodes CASSPSEYGYTF.

The chain employs TRBV29-1 and TRBJ1-5, with 7 bases that match TRBD1. V was clipped by 3 bases and J by 9 bases; unmatched bases: 5. CDR3 length: 12 amino acids. Germline CDR1 reads SQVTM; CDR2 reads ANQGSEA. CDR3 in amino acids: CSVEGPGGPQHF. DNA of the CDR3: TGCAGCGTTGAGGGCCCAGGGGGGCCCCAGCATTTT.

J is TRBJ2-3 and V is TRBV19; D remains ambiguous. The CDR3 sequence is 13 residues long. Germline CDR1 LNHDA, CDR2 SQIVND (reference sequence). Trimming shortened V by 7 bases and J by 1 base, and 9 bases separated the two germline ends. CDR3 sequence: CASIRRGTDTQYF. CDR3 nucleotides: TGTGCCAGTATTCGTAGAGGCACAGATACGCAGTATTTT.

In its sample, this clone was seen a few times. The rearrangement links TRBV11-3 to TRBJ2-1, with 9 bases identical to TRBD2. The length of the CDR3 is 15 residues. CDR1 and CDR2 from the germline V gene are SGHNT and YENEEA. V trimming: 1 base; J trimming: 9 bases; junction bases outside the gene matches: 7. CDR3 coding DNA: TGTGCCAGCAGCTTAGTACCTAGCGGGGTAGGTGAGCAGTTCTTC. Translated, it gives CASSLVPSGVGEQFF. Drawing the rest from reference TRBV11-3 and TRBJ2-1, the complete variable domain is EAGVVQSPRYKIIEKKQPVAFWCNPISGHNTLYWYLQNLGQGPELLIRYENEEAVDDSQLPKDRFSAERLKGVDSTLKIQPAELGDSAVYLCASSLVPSGVGEQFFGPGTRLTVL.

The chain has TRBV19 and TRBJ2-7; no reliable D call. The CDR3 extends over 13 amino acids. CDR1 and CDR2 from the germline V gene are LNHDA and SQIVND (reference sequence). V was shortened by 3 bases and J by 3 bases, with 9 bases between the two germline ends. Here the CDR3 reads CASSIPGLYEQYF. The CDR3 bases are TGTGCCAGTAGTATCCCTGGGCTCTACGAGCAGTACTTC.

The chain is built from TRBV11-2 and TRBJ2-7; D gene uncertain. This CDR3 has 13 amino acids. Germline loops: CDR1 SGHAT, CDR2 FQNNGV. V was shortened by 0 bases and J by 6 bases, with 9 bases between the two germline ends. CDR3 in amino acids: CASSLDHGSEQYF. For the CDR3, the DNA is TGTGCCAGCAGCTTAGATCATGGAAGCGAGCAGTACTTC.

V usage is TRBV9 and J usage is TRBJ1-1; D ambiguous. CDR1 is SGDLS and CDR2 is YYNGEE in the germline V gene. CDR3 size: 14 residues. Between the trimmed V and J ends, which lost 0 bases and 5 bases, there was a span of 11 bases. In DNA form, the CDR3 reads TGTGCCAGCAGCGTAGAGCCGGGAAGGACTGAAGCTTTCTTT. Its translation: CASSVEPGRTEAFF.

The gene calls are TRBV7-8 and TRBJ1-5; no definite D call. Looked up from germline, CDR1 is SGHVS and CDR2 is FQNEAQ. The V end lost 0 bases, the J end lost 1 base, and 10 bases lay between the germline ends. The CDR3 totals 16 residues. The CDR3 DNA reads TGTGCCAGCAGCTTAGCAGGCCCAGCGAGCAATCAGCCCCAGCATTTT. This sequence encodes CASSLAGPASNQPQHF.

V gene TRBV5-4 combines with J gene TRBJ1-3; unclear D gene. Trimming shortened V by 4 bases and J by 4 bases, and 6 bases separated the two germline ends. The CDR3 sequence is 12 residues long. CDR1 is SGHNT and CDR2 is YYREEE in the germline V gene (reference sequence). The CDR3 DNA reads TGTGCCAGCAGCCGTGGGGGAAACACCATATATTTT. Translating gives CASSRGGNTIYF.

The genes are TRBV7-8 and TRBJ2-7, with TRBD2 as a possible D gene (5 bases). Between the trimmed V and J ends, which lost 5 bases and 6 bases, there was a span of 8 bases. CDR1 is SGHVS and CDR2 is FQNEAQ in the germline V gene. The CDR3 totals 11 residues. The DNA for the CDR3 is TGTGCCAGCAGCCGGGAAGGCGAGCAGTACTTC. Translating it yields CASSREGEQYF.

The CDR3: CASSLSTTSGSNEQFF. The CDR3, as DNA: TGTGCCAGCAGCTTAAGTACAACTAGCGGGAGTAATGAGCAGTTCTTC. The J gene is TRBJ2-1, the V gene TRBV7-6; 11 bases map to TRBD2. V gave up 2 bases and J gave up 7 bases; unmatched junction bases: 7. Germline lookup yields CDR1 SGHVS and CDR2 FNYEAQ. The CDR3 runs to 16 residues.

The rearrangement uses TRBV11-2 and TRBJ2-7; D is possibly TRBD1 (6 bases). The germline CDR1 and CDR2 sequences are SGHAT and FQNNGV. The V gene lost 5 bases and the J gene lost 0 bases, with 14 bases spanning the gap. This CDR3 is built from 15 residues. CDR3 protein: CASSPGAVNSYEQYF. CDR3 bases: TGTGCCAGCAGCCCAGGGGCGGTGAACTCCTACGAGCAGTACTTC.

The gene calls are TRBV15 and TRBJ2-2, with D unresolved. Per germline, CDR1 LNHNV and CDR2 YYDKDF (reference sequence). V lost 8 bases and J 2 bases, leaving 9 bases between the germline ends. The CDR3 has 13 amino acids. The DNA for the CDR3 is TGTGCCACCGAGGCAGGCAACACCGGGGAGCTGTTTTTT. It codes for CATEAGNTGELFF.

About this clone: The same CDR3 is also encoded by other DNA sequences in this sample. V and J are TRBV5-1 and TRBJ1-1; D is possibly TRBD1 (6 bases). Trimming took off 4 bases at V and 2 bases at J, with 12 bases between the two ends. The CDR3 runs to 14 residues. The germline V gene encodes CDR1 SGHRS and CDR2 YFSETQ. CDR3 in DNA: TGCGCCAGCAGCCGACCGACAGGTAACACTGAAGCTTTCTTT. This encodes CASSRPTGNTEAFF.

The chain employs TRBV6-5 and TRBJ2-7; 11 nucleotides line up with TRBD1. Looked up from germline, CDR1 is MNHEY and CDR2 is SVGAGI. The CDR3 has 15 amino acids. With V trimmed by 0 bases and J by 4 bases, 2 bases remained unmatched. CDR3 loop: CASSYSGTGGYEQYF. The DNA for the CDR3 is TGTGCCAGCAGTTACTCGGGGACAGGGGGATACGAGCAGTACTTC.

This chain connects TRBV19 to TRBJ1-2; the match to TRBD1 covers 7 bases. Trimming at V came to 8 bases and at J to 6 bases, leaving 9 bases not matched to a gene. The germline V gene encodes CDR1 LNHDA and CDR2 SQIVND (reference sequence). The CDR3 has 13 residues. The CDR3 reads CASETGEGHGYTF. The CDR3 bases are TGTGCCAGTGAAACAGGGGAGGGACATGGCTACACCTTC. Full variable domain (remainder filled in from reference TRBV19 and TRBJ1-2): DGGITQSPKYLFRKEGQNVTLSCEQNLNHDAMYWYRQDPGQGLRLIYYSQIVNDFQKGDIAEGYSVSREKKESFPLTVTSAQKNPTAFYLCASETGEGHGYTFGSGTRLTVV.

This clone was seen once. V gene TRBV5-6 combines with J gene TRBJ1-1, with 8 bases lining up with TRBD1. Unmatched junction bases numbered 0, after V lost 0 bases and J lost 8 bases. Germline V gene sequence: CDR1 SGHDT, CDR2 YYEEEE. The CDR3 is made up of 12 amino acids. The CDR3 bases are TGTGCCAGCAGCTTGGACAGGGGGGAAGCTTTCTTT. It specifies CASSLDRGEAFF.